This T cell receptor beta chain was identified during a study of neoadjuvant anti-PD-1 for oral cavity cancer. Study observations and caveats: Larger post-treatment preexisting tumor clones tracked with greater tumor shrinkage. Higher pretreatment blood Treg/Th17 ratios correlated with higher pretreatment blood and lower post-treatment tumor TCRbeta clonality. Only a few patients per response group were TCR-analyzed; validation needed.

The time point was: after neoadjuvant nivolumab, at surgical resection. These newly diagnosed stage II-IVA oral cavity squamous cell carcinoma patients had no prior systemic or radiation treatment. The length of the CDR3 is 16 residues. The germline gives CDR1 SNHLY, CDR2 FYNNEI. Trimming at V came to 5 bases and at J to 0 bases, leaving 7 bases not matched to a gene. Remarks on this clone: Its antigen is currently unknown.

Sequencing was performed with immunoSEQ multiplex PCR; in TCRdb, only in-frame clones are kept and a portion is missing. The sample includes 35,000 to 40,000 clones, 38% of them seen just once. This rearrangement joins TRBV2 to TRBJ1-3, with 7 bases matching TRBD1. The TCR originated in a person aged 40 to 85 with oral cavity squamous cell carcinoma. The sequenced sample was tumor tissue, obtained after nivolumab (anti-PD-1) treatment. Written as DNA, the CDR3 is TGTGCCAGCAGTAGGGACAGTTATTACTCTGGAAACACCATATATTTT. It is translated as CASSRDSYYSGNTIYF.